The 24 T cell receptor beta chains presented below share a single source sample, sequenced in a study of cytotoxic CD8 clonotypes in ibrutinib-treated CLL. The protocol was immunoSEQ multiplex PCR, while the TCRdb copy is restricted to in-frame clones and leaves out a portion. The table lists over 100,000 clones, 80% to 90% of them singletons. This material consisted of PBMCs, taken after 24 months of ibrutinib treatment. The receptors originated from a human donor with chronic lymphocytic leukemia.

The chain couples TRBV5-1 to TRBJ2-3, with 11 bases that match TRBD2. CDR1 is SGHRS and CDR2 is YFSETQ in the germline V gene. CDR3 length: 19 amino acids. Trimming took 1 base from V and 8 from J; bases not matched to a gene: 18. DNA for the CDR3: TGCGCCAGCAGCTTGATCGATTCTGGGACTAGCGGACCGAAGGGTACGCAGTATTTT. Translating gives CASSLIDSGTSGPKGTQYF.

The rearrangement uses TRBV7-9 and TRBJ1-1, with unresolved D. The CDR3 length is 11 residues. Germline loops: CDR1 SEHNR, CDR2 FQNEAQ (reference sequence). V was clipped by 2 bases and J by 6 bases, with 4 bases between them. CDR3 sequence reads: CASSLISEAFF. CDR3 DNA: TGTGCCAGCAGCTTAATCTCTGAAGCTTTCTTT.

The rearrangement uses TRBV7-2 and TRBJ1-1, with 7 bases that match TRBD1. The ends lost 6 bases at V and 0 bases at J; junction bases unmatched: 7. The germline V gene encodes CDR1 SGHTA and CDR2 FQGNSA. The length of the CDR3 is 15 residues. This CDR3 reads CASSFETGMNTEAFF. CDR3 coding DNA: TGTGCCAGCAGTTTTGAGACAGGGATGAACACTGAAGCTTTCTTT.

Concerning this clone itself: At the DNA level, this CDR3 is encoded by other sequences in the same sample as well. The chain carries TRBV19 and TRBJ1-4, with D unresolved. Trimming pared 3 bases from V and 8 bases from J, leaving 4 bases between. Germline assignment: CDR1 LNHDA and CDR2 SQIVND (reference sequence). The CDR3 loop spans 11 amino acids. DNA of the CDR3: TGTGCCAGTAGTATTGCCGAAAAACTGTTTTTT. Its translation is CASSIAEKLFF.

The CDR3 bases are TGTGCCAGCAGACTACGGGGAGGGGAAACCGGGGAGCTGTTTTTT. Translated, it gives CASRLRGGETGELFF. This chain joins TRBV6-4 and TRBJ2-2; 7 nucleotides align to TRBD2. V lost 6 bases and J lost 5; bases outside the gene matches: 9. This CDR3 is 15 amino acids long. Germline V CDR1 and CDR2: MRHNA, SNTAGT.

The CDR3 DNA reads as TGTGCCAGCGTCCCCGGGGGCGGGTACGAGCAGTACTTC. Amino acid sequence: CASVPGGGYEQYF. The genes are TRBV6-1 and TRBJ2-7; D may match TRBD1 or TRBD2 (6 bases each). The germline V gene encodes CDR1 MNHNS and CDR2 SASEGT. The CDR3 runs 13 residues. V was pared by 8 bases and J by 4 bases, with 15 bases between.

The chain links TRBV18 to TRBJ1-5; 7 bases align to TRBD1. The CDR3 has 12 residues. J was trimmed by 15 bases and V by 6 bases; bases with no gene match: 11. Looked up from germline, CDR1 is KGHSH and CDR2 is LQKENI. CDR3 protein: CASSPETGDRHF. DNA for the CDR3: TGTGCCAGCTCGCCCGAAACAGGGGATCGGCATTTT.

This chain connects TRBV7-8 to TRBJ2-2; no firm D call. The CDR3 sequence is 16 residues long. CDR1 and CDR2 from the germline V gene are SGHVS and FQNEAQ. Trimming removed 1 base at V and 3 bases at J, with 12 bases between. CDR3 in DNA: TGTGCCAGCAGCTTAGGTATAGCTAGGGACACCGGGGAGCTGTTTTTT. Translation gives CASSLGIARDTGELFF.

Written as DNA, the CDR3 is TGTGCCAGCAGTTTTCGTACAGGGGGCGCGGGCTACACCTTC. Protein: CASSFRTGGAGYTF. The chain has TRBV27 and TRBJ1-2, with 9 bases that match TRBD1. Germline CDR1 MNHEY, CDR2 SMNVEV (reference sequence). The CDR3 has 14 residues. Trimming at V came to 3 bases and at J to 8 bases, leaving 7 bases not matched to a gene.

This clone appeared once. The CDR3 DNA is TGTGCCAGCAGCCAAGCGGGGGGACAAGAGACCCAGTACTTC. It encodes CASSQAGGQETQYF. This chain joins TRBV7-2 and TRBJ2-5; 9 bases match TRBD2. Germline lookup yields CDR1 SGHTA and CDR2 FQGNSA. The CDR3 length is 14 residues. V lost 5 bases to trimming and J lost 2 bases; unmatched junction nucleotides: 3.

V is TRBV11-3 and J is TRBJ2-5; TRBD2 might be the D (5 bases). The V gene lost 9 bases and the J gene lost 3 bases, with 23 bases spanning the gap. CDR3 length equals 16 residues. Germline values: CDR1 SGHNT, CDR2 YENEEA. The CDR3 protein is CARSRGASKGKETQYF. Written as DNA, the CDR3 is TGTGCCAGAAGTCGGGGTGCTTCGAAGGGCAAAGAGACCCAGTACTTC.

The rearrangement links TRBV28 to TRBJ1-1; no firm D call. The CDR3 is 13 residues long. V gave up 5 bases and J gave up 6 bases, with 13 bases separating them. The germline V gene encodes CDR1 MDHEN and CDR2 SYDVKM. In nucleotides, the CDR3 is TGTGCCAGCAGTAAAACAGCCTGGCCTGAAGCTTTCTTT. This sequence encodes CASSKTAWPEAFF.

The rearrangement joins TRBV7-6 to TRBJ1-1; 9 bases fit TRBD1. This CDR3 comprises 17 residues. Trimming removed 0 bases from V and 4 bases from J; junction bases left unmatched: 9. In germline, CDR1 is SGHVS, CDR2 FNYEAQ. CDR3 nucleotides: TGTGCCAGCAGCTTAGCACCCTACAGGGGGCGCGGCACTGAAGCTTTCTTT. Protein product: CASSLAPYRGRGTEAFF. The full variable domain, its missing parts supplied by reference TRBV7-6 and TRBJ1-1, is GAGVSQSPRYKVTKRGQDVALRCDPISGHVSLYWYRQALGQGPEFLTYFNYEAQQDKSGLPNDRFSAERPEGSISTLTIQRTEQRDSAMYRCASSLAPYRGRGTEAFFGQGTRLTVV.

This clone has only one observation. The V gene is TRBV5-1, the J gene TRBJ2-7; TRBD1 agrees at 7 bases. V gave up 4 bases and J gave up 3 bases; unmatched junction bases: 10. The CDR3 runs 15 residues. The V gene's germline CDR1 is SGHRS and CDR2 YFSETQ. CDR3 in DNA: TGCGCCAGCAGCCTTCAGACAGGGTTCTTCTACGAGCAGTACTTC. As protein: CASSLQTGFFYEQYF.

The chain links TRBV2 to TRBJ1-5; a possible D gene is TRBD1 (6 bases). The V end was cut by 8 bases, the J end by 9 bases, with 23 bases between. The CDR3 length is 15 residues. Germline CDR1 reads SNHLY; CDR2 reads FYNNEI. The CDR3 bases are TGTGCCAGCGGGGGGGCAGGGGCGTCGACGGGGCCCCAGCATTTT. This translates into CASGGAGASTGPQHF.

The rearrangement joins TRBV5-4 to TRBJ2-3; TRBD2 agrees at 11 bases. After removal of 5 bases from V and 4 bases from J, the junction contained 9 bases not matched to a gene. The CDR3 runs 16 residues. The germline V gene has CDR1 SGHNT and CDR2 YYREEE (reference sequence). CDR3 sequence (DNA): TGTGCCAGCAGGTACCTTAGCGGGGGGGCCTCAGATACGCAGTATTTT. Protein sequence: CASRYLSGGASDTQYF.

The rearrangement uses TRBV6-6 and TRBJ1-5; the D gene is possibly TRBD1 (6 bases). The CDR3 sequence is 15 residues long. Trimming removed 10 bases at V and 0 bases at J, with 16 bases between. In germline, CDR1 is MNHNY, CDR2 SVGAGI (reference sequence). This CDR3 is CAIRTGTNSNQPQHF. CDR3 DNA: TGTGCCATTCGGACCGGGACAAATAGCAATCAGCCCCAGCATTTT.

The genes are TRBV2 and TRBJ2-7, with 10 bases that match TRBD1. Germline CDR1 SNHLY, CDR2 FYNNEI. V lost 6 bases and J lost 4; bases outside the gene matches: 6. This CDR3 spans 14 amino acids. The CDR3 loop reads CASRSGTGVYEQYF. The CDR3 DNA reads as TGTGCCAGCAGATCCGGGACAGGGGTTTACGAGCAGTACTTC.

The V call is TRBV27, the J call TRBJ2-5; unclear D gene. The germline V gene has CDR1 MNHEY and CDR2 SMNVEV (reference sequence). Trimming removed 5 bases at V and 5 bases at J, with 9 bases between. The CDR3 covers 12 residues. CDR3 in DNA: TGTGCCAGCAGTCCCCCCGGCGAGACCCAGTACTTC. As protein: CASSPPGETQYF.

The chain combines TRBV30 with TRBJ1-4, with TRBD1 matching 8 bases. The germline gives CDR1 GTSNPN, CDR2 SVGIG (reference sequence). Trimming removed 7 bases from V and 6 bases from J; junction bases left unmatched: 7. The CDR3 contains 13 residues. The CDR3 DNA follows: TGTGCCTCGGCAGGGGGCGCGTATGAAAAACTGTTTTTT. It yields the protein CASAGGAYEKLFF. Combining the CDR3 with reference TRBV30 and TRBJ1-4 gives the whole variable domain SQTIHQWPATLVQPVGSPLSLECTVEGTSNPNLYWYRQAAGRGLQLLFYSVGIGQISSEVPQNLSASRPQDRQFILSSKKLLLSDSGFYLCASAGGAYEKLFFGSGTQLSVL.

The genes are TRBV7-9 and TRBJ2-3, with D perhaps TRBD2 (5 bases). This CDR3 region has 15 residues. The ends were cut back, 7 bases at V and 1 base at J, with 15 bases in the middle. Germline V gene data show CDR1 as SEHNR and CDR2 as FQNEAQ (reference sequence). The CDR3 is CASTPAGLRTDTQYF. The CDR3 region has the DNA TGTGCCAGCACCCCGGCGGGCCTCCGCACAGATACGCAGTATTTT.

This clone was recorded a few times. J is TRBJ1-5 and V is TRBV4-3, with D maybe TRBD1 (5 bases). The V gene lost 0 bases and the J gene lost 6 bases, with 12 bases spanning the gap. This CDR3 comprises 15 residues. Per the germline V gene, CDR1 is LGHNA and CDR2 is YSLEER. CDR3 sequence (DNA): TGCGCCAGCAGCCAAGATATGGGGGGGAGTCAGCCCCAGCATTTT. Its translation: CASSQDMGGSQPQHF.

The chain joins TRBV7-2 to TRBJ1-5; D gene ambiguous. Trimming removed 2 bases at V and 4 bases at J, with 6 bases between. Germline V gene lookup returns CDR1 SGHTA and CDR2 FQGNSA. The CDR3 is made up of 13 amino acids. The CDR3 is CASSLRANQPQHF. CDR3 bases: TGTGCCAGCAGCTTACGGGCTAATCAGCCCCAGCATTTT.

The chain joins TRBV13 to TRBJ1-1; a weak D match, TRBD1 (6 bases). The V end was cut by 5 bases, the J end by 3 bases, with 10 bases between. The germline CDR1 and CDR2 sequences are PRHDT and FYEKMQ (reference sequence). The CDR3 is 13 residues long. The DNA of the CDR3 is TGTGCCAGCAGCCAGGGGTGGGACACTGAAGCTTTCTTT. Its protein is CASSQGWDTEAFF.